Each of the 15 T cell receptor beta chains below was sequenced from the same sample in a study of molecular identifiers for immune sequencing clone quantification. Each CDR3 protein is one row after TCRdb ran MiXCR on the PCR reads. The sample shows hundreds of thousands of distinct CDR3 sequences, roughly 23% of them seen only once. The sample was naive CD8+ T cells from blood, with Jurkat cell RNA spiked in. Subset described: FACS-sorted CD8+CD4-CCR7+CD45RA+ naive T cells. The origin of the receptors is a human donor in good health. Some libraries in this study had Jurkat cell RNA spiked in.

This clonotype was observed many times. The CDR3 region has the DNA TGTGCCAGCAGCTCTTTCCCACCGGGACTAGCGGAGACCCAGTACTTC. Translated, it gives CASSSFPPGLAETQYF. The gene calls are TRBV7-9 and TRBJ2-5; 10 bases fit TRBD2. The J segment lost 5 bases and the V segment lost 4 bases, leaving 10 bases of the junction unmatched. CDR3 length: 16 amino acids. Germline CDR1 is SEHNR and CDR2 is FQNEAQ (reference sequence).

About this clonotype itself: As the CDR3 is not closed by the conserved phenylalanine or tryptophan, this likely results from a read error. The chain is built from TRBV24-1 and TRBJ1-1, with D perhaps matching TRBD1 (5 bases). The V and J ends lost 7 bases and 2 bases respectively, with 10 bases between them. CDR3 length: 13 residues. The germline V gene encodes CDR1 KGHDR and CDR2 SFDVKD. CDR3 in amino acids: CATSQGSNTEAFL. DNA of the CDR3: TGTGCCACCAGCCAGGGATCCAACACTGAAGCTTTCCTT.

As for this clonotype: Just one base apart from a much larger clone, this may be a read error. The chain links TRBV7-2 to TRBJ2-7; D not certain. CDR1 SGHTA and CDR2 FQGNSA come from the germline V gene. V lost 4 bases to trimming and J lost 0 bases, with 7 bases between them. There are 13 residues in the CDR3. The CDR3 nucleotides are TGTGCCAGCAGCTCGGCCGACTCCTACGAGCAGTACTTC. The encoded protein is CASSSADSYEQYF.

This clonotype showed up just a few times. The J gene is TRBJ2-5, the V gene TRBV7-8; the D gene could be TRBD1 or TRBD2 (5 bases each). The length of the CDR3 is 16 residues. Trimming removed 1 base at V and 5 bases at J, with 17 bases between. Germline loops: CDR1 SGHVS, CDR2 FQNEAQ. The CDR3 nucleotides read TGTGCCAGCAGCTTAGGTATAGGGGACGGTTTGGAGACCCAGTACTTC. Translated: CASSLGIGDGLETQYF.

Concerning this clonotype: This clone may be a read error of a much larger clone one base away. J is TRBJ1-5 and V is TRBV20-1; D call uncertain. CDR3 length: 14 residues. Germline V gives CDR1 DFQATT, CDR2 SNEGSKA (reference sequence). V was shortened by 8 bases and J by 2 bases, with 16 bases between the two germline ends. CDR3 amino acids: CSTIYLTGNQPQHF. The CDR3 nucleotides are TGCAGTACTATCTATCTTACGGGCAATCAGCCCCAGCATTTT.

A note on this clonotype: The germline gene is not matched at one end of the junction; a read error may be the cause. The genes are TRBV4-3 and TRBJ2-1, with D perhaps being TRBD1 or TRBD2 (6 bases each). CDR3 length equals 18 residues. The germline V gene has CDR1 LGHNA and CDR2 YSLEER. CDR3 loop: CARSQDWGADSEYNEQFF. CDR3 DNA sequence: TGCGCCCGCAGCCAAGATTGGGGGGCCGACTCAGAATACAATGAGCAGTTCTTC.

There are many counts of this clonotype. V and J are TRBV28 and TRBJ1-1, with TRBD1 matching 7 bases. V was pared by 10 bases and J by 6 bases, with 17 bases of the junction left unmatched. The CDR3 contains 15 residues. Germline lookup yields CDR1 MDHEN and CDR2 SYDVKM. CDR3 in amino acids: CATTRGWTGFSEAFF. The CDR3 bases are TGTGCCACCACACGGGGCTGGACAGGTTTTTCTGAAGCTTTCTTT.

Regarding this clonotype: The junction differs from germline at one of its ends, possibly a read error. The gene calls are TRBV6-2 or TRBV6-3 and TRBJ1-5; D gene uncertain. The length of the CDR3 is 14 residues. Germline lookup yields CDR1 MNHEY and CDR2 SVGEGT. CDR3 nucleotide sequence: TGTACCAGCAGTTACTCCGGTAGCAATCAGCCCCAGCATTTT. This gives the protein CTSSYSGSNQPQHF.

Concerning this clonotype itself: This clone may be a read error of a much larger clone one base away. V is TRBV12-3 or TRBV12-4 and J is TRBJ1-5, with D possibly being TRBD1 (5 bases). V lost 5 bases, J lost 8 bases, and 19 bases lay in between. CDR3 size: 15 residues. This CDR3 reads CASSPSIGVVEPQHF. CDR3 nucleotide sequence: TGTGCCAGCAGTCCTAGTATAGGGGTTGTTGAGCCCCAGCATTTT.

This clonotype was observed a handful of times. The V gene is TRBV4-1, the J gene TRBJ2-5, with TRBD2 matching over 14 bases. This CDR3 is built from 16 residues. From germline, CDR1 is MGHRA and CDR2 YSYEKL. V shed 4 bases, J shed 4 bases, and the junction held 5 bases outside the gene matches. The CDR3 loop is CASSPGTSGSLETQYF. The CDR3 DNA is TGCGCCAGCAGCCCGGGGACTAGCGGGAGTTTAGAGACCCAGTACTTC.

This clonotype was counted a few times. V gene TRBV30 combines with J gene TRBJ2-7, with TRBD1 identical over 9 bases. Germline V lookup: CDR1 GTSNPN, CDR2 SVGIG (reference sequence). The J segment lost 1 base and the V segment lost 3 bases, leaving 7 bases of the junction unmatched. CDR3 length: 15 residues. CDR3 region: CAWSSGTGLSYEQYF. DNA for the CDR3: TGTGCCTGGAGCTCCGGGACAGGGCTATCCTACGAGCAGTACTTC.

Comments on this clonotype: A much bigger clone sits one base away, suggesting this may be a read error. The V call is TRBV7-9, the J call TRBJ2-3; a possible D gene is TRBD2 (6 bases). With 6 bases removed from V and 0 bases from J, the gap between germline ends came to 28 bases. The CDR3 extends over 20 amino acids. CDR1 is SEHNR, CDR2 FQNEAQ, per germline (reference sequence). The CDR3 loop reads CASRGTGPRWRDPSTDTQYF. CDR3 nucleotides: TGTGCCAGCAGGGGAACGGGGCCACGGTGGCGGGACCCCAGCACAGATACGCAGTATTTT.

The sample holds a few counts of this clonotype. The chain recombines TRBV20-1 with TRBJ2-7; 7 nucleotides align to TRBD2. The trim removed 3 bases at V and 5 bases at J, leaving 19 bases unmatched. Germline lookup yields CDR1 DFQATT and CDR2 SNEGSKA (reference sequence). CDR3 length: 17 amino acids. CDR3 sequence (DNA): TGCAGTGCTAGGAGCGGGACGACTAAAGGAGGTCGGGACGAGCAGTACTTC. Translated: CSARSGTTKGGRDEQYF.

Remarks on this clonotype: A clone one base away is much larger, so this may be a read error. Written as DNA, the CDR3 is TGTGCCAGCAATGACAGAATTAACTATGGCTACACCTTC. Residues: CASNDRINYGYTF. The chain carries TRBV2 and TRBJ1-2; D may be TRBD1 (5 bases). Germline CDR1 and CDR2: SNHLY and FYNNEI. The CDR3 covers 13 residues. V was cut by 7 bases and J by 1 base, with 10 bases left in between.

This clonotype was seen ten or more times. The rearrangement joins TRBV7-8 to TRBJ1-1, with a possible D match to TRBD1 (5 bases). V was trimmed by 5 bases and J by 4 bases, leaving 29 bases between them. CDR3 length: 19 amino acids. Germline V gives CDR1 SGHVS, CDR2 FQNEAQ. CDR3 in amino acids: CASSNSGTLESQRGTEAFF. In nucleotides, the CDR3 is TGTGCCAGCAGCAACTCCGGGACCCTAGAATCCCAGCGGGGCACTGAAGCTTTCTTT.